The clone carrying this T cell receptor beta chain has just one count. The antigen is undetermined. Data came from immunoSEQ multiplex PCR; TCRdb stores just in-frame clones and leaves some out. The repertoire holds 37,000 or so clones, with roughly 86% as singletons. The data were obtained in a study of lymphopenia after photon versus proton radiotherapy. Findings and limits, study-wide: Authors raise, but do not show, better survival with proton therapy. A bigger post-nadir fall in TCR diversity correlated inversely with survival time in deceased patients. Under photons, naive T cells and diversity fell while effector/memory populations rose. After lymphocyte nadir, photon-treated repertoires showed oligoclonal expansion, especially CD8+ Temra.

The CDR3 length is 17 residues. The germline V gene encodes CDR1 SGHTA and CDR2 FQGTGA. Trimming stripped 2 bases from V and 0 bases from J, with 14 bases between. This sequence originates from a woman between 65 and 79 years old with pancreatic cancer. Some clones in this sample may be carry-over from other donors' samples. The sequenced sample was peripheral blood, obtained from a patient treated with proton-based radiotherapy. V and J are TRBV7-3 and TRBJ2-1; a weak D match, TRBD2 (5 bases). CDR3 sequence reads: CASSLLPGLGSYNEQFF. CDR3 in DNA: TGTGCCAGCAGCTTACTCCCGGGATTGGGCTCCTACAATGAGCAGTTCTTC.